The text below deals with one T cell receptor beta chain. The target antigen is unknown. The data belong to a study of cytomegalovirus exposure and HLA in healthy donors. V was pared by 5 bases and J by 5 bases, with 6 bases of the junction left unmatched. CDR1 SEHNR and CDR2 FQNEAQ come from the germline V gene (reference sequence). The CDR3 has 14 amino acids. Study-level points and caveats: It was confirmed in vitro that three of the CMV-associated chains were specific for CMV antigens. The majority of TCR sequences were rare, yet some public TCRs appeared in many donors.

The assay was immunoSEQ multiplex PCR, and TCRdb's table has in-frame clones only and misses some. The sample holds under 200,000 clones; under 95% are singletons and the top ten take 3%. The material sequenced was PBMCs. The rearrangement uses TRBV7-9 and TRBJ1-1, with TRBD1 matching over 9 bases. The receptor was derived from a woman younger than 30 in good health and CMV-seropositive. This CDR3 is CASSGGTGRTEAFF. CDR3 coding DNA: TGTGCCAGCAGCGGTGGGACAGGGAGGACTGAAGCTTTCTTT.